The subject of this entry is one TCR beta chain. The antigen remains unidentified. The protocol was immunoSEQ multiplex PCR, while the TCRdb copy is restricted to in-frame clones and leaves out a portion. In the table there are roughly 100,000 clones, under 85% of which are singletons. These data belong to a study of PD-L1 blockade in urothelial cancer. Study-wide background: Of around 31 patients, twenty-five were males with bladder-origin urothelial cancer. Study outcomes and limitations: More expansion of tumor-associated blood clones, seen at 3 weeks, marked durable-benefit patients.

In germline, CDR1 is SGHDN, CDR2 FVKESK. V was clipped by 4 bases and J by 5 bases; unmatched bases: 7. The length of the CDR3 is 15 residues. The receptor's source is a man in his fifties with urothelial cancer. This chain connects TRBV14 to TRBJ1-1, with 10 bases identical to TRBD1. Specimen: PBMCs, collected around atezolizumab (anti-PD-L1) treatment. The CDR3 region is CASSPLGQGGTEAFF. As DNA, the CDR3 is TGTGCCAGCAGCCCCCTCGGACAGGGGGGAACTGAAGCTTTCTTT.